This TCR beta chain stems from a study of cytomegalovirus exposure and HLA in healthy donors. This CDR3 spans 14 amino acids. Germline V gene sequence: CDR1 LNHDA, CDR2 SQIVND (reference sequence). V lost 2 bases, J lost 2 bases, and 9 bases lay in between. Notes on the study in general: Later on, an analysis showed TCR association rates differing by HLA locus, with DRB1 the most and HLA-C the fewest. A later analysis reportedly found fewer N-insertions in an Asian-associated ancestry cluster than the roughly 670-donor mean. Cytomegalovirus association was assigned to more than 150 TCR beta chains.

Comments on this clone: Its antigen remains unidentified.

Primers: 60 Vbeta forward and 13 Jbeta reverse. Data came from immunoSEQ multiplex PCR; TCRdb stores just in-frame clones and leaves some out. The data hold roughly 99,000 clones, with 82% observed a single time. The chain has TRBV19 and TRBJ1-2; weak D call: TRBD1 (5 bases). This receptor was taken from a man aged 25 to 40 in good health and CMV-seropositive. The source material was PBMCs. The CDR3 nucleotides read TGTGCCAGTAGTATACCTGGGGGGAACTATGGCTACACCTTC. The encoded protein is CASSIPGGNYGYTF.